This TCR beta chain appears in the sequencing data of a study of CD8+CD57+ T cells in acquired aplastic anemia. For the study at large: Recorded DNA amounts for sorted CD4+ and CD8+ cells had an average of approximately 3 ug.

This clonotype was counted many times. The antigen is unknown. TCR beta VDJ and CDR3 profiling used genomic DNA as template. TCRdb independently ran MiXCR on the reads; one entry per CDR3 protein. The sample consists of about 180,000 distinct CDR3 sequences, roughly 43% of them appearing once. Study conclusions and caveats: Sharing between patients and controls was observed for twenty-nine CD8+ CDR3 sequences.

In patients chosen for sequencing, flow cytometry had shown CD8+CD57+ cell expansion. As a group, the patients uniformly had severe acquired aplastic anemia. By the time of blood sampling, patients had still received no therapy. The CDR3 runs to 15 residues. The junction had 10 bases not matched to a gene; V was cut back by 4 bases and J by 6 bases. CDR1 is LGHDT and CDR2 is YNNKEL in the germline V gene (reference sequence). Sample: sorted CD4+, CD8+, or CD8+CD57+ T cells (not recorded which) from PBMCs. The chain links TRBV3-1 to TRBJ1-2; TRBD1 aligns across 8 bases. This TCR was recovered from a human donor with aplastic anemia. CDR3 nucleotides: TGTGCCAGCAGCCCCCTGGACAGGGAAGACAATGGCTACACCTTC. Its protein product is CASSPLDREDNGYTF.